A single T cell receptor beta chain is shown here with its context. Its antigen is still unknown. The record has no base qualities; no much larger clone is one base away. The data are from a study of T cell responses to AZD1222 COVID-19 vaccine (dated by TCRdb to the early 2020s). With respect to the entire study: TCR sequencing was performed for roughly 240 trial participants, of whom about 210 were given two doses of AZD1222 and 26 were given two doses of MenACWY control vaccine. Trial participants were enrolled by age into subgroups of 18-55, 56-69 and 70-plus years, and about 150, 27 and 61 TCR-sequenced participants, respectively, were included in these subgroups.

The sample's time point label, decoded: about 28 days (+/-7) after the second vaccine dose. AZD1222 recipients given second doses at about 4 weeks or at about 12 weeks were pooled, since spike-specific TCR depth and breadth were not found to differ between the two schedules. The vaccinee samples were drawn from two UK trials, COV001 and COV002, one of which was a single-blind randomized controlled phase 2/3 trial testing AZD1222 (ChAdOx1 nCoV-19) in healthy adults. For TCRbeta chain sequencing, PBMC samples were collected from trial participants at day 0 and at day 28 after the second dose. The CDR3 regions of human TCRbeta chains were analyzed by immunosequencing. As for the authors' bioinformatics: TCRs in the repertoires were compared against a reference library of SARS-CoV-2-specific TCRs that had been generated with the MIRA antigen-specificity platform. Breadth was defined as the fraction of unique TCRs that were SARS-CoV-2-associated, and depth was defined as the fraction of total T cells that were SARS-CoV-2-associated. Using the MIRA data, each spike-specific TCR was mapped to the spike region that the TCR reacts to and placed in a CD4 or CD8 class. Log10-transformed breadth and depth values were compared by one-way ANOVA with Sidak's multiple comparisons tests. The table was pulled from immuneACCESS by TCRdb, which kept in-frame rearrangements only. Such tables lose some clones; where checked, under half of the loss comes from unresolved V genes, and the rest has no known cause. From that table come the V and J calls and clone size; the DNA was used to work out D and trimming. The sample table lists more than 150,000 clones, approximately 91% of them with a count of one. More than 1.5% of the sample comes from the top ten.

Study-level results and caveats: Participants were mostly white British, with more females than males. The authors suggested clonal diversity may have been underestimated. Conclusions about previously exposed vaccinees were limited because only six AZD1222 recipients were SARS-CoV-2 seropositive at baseline. Epitopes outside the regions mutated in the B.1.351 and B.1.1.7 variants were reportedly recognized by nearly half of the unique spike-specific TCRs. Vaccine-associated CD4 TCRs spanned the whole spike protein, with dominant responses in regions 160-218 and 743-854. After two AZD1222 doses, spike-specific TCR breadth and depth were significantly higher than at day 0 and than in MenACWY recipients. In the small 56-69-year group, the increase in depth fell short of significance, most likely because of low power. Because no day 14 peak-response samples were available, repertoires were characterized only after the peak T cell response.

The receptor's source is an adult who received the AZD1222 COVID-19 vaccine. The source material was peripheral blood, sampled 28 days after the second AZD1222 dose.

DNA sequence: TGTGCCAGCAGCTTATTGGGACAGGCCGGTGGCTACACCTTC. Its protein reads: CASSLLGQAGGYTF. This chain joins TRBV5-4 to TRBJ1-2, with 8 bases aligning to TRBD1. The CDR3 contains 14 residues, cysteine and phenylalanine counted. The only DNA kept is the CDR3, 42 bases in frame from the first base. V is pruned by 2 bases and J by 7 bases, leaving 7 bases of the junction without a gene match. CDR1 and CDR2 (SGHNT, YYREEE) derive from the germline V gene (reference sequence).